This T cell receptor (beta chain) was obtained from a study of blood T cell repertoires in COVID-19. Across the whole study: Sample material is recorded as cDNA or gDNA derived from T cells, B-cell-depleted T cells, or PBMCs.

Germline V CDR1 and CDR2: MNHEY, SVGEGT. V was clipped by 3 bases and J by 5 bases; unmatched bases: 5. This CDR3 is 15 amino acids long. Cohort allocation depended upon clinical history that participants reported. Recovered participants had two consecutive negative NP/OP PCR tests, healthcare professional clearance, or symptom resolution. The repertoire was sequenced with immunoSEQ multiplex PCR; TCRdb's copy has only in-frame clones and lacks some. Here the sample spans 200,000 to 250,000 clones, about 80% being singletons. The sequenced sample was PBMCs or T cells enriched from blood (not recorded which). V gene TRBV6-2 or TRBV6-3 combines with J gene TRBJ2-1; 9 nucleotides line up with TRBD1. This TCR derives from a man between 60 and 75 years old who had recovered from COVID-19. The CDR3 loop reads CASSYEQGAHNEQFF. CDR3 nucleotides: TGTGCCAGCAGTTATGAACAGGGGGCGCACAATGAGCAGTTCTTC.